The 3 T cell receptor beta chains below all came from one sample that was sequenced in a study of blood T cells in healthy people across ages (dated by TCRdb to between 2014 and 2017). Preparation of the library involved 5' RACE. Sequenced on an Illumina HiSeq 2500. The second PCR ran for about 6 to 12 cycles and used a J-beta primer mix along with a sample-barcoded 5' primer. Through fastp at Q25 and MiXCR, TCRdb rebuilt clones from the public reads, retaining in-frame beta chains. Under each unique CDR3 protein, matching rows form one entry showing the most common genes and DNA. The sample yields hundreds of thousands of distinct CDR3 sequences; more than 50% were counted once. The ten top clones hold about 26% of the sample. Input material: blood. These receptors came from a man between 40 and 49 years old in good health.

As for this clonotype: At one boundary the junction diverges from the germline segment, which might be a read error. The J gene is TRBJ1-2, the V gene TRBV4-2; TRBD1 agrees at 8 bases. CDR1 is LGHNA, CDR2 YNFKEQ, per germline. The CDR3 consists of 14 residues. CDR3 nucleotides: TGTGTCAGCAGCGCAACGGGACAGGAGTATGGCTACACCTTC. It translates to CVSSATGQEYGYTF.

The gene calls are TRBV7-2 and TRBJ2-3; 11 bases map to TRBD1. Unmatched junction bases numbered 9, after V lost 10 bases and J lost 3 bases. The CDR3 length is 15 residues. The germline gives CDR1 SGHTA, CDR2 FQGNSA. CDR3: CATQKDRGRTDTQYF. The DNA of the CDR3 is TGTGCCACCCAGAAGGACAGGGGGCGGACAGATACGCAGTATTTT. The complete variable domain, with remaining parts taken from reference TRBV7-2 and TRBJ2-3, reads GAGVSQSPSNKVTEKGKDVELRCDPISGHTALYWYRQSLGQGLEFLIYFQGNSAPDKSGLPSDRFSAERTGGSVSTLTIQRTQQEDSAVYLCATQKDRGRTDTQYFGPGTRLTVL.

The gene calls are TRBV4-2 and TRBJ2-1, with unresolved D. The CDR3 consists of 11 residues. V was pared by 7 bases and J by 6 bases, with 7 bases between. Looked up from germline, CDR1 is LGHNA and CDR2 is YNFKEQ. In DNA form, the CDR3 reads TGTGCCAGCAACGGCCCCAATGAGCAGTTCTTC. Amino acid sequence: CASNGPNEQFF.